This TCR beta chain was obtained from a study of early T cells in non-severe SARS-CoV-2 infection. Unique molecular identifier tags were affixed to discrete cDNA molecules. Using its own MiXCR run on the 5' RACE reads, TCRdb lists one record per CDR3 protein. This table has about 31,000 distinct CDR3 sequences, approximately 6% appearing once. CDR3 size: 18 residues. Germline V gives CDR1 PRHDT, CDR2 FYEKMQ (reference sequence). V gave up 3 bases and J gave up 0 bases, with 18 bases separating them. In its sample, this clonotype is medium-sized (0.01 to 0.1%). This sequence joins TRBV13 and TRBJ2-4, with D perhaps assigned TRBD1 or TRBD2 (6 bases each). Sequenced sample: whole blood. This sequence originates from an adult who was a healthcare worker with PCR-confirmed SARS-CoV-2 infection or an uninfected control (not recorded which). In DNA form, the CDR3 reads TGTGCCAGCAGCTTGAGGAGGGGGGTCACACTAGCCAAAAACATTCAGTACTTC. This gives the protein CASSLRRGVTLAKNIQYF.